This T cell receptor beta chain was recorded in a study of blood T cell repertoires in COVID-19. Study context: Sites in the United States, Italy and Spain provided acute and convalescent COVID-19 samples.

V was shortened by 0 bases and J by 2 bases, with 13 bases between the two germline ends. This CDR3 contains 16 residues. The germline V gene has CDR1 SGDLS and CDR2 YYNGEE. Participants were aged about 18 to 90 years, lived in about 26 US areas, and enrolled virtually. Within the 2 weeks before study entry, each person in the exposed group met a COVID-19 case. Only in-frame clones appear in the TCRdb table, and some are missing; sequencing was by immunoSEQ multiplex PCR. The repertoire has 150,000 to 200,000 clones, 65% to 85% of them found once; the top ten carry under 4%. The chain uses TRBV9 and TRBJ2-3; TRBD2 might be the D (7 bases). This TCR derives from a woman in her 30s who had been exposed to COVID-19. The sequenced sample was PBMCs or T cells enriched from blood (not recorded which). Written as DNA, the CDR3 is TGTGCCAGCAGCGTAGAGGGCGGGGGCCACACAGATACGCAGTATTTT. It specifies CASSVEGGGHTDTQYF.